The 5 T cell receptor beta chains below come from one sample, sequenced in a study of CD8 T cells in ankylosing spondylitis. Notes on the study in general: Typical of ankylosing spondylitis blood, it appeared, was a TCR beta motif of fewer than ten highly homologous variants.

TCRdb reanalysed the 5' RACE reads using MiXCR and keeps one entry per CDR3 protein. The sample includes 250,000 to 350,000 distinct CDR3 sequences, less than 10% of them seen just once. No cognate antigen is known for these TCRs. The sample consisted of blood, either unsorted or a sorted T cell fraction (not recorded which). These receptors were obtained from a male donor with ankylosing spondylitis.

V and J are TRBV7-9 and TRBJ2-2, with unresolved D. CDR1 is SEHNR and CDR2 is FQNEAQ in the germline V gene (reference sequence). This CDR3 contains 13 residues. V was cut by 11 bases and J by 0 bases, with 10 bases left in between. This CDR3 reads CAASATNTGELFF. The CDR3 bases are TGTGCCGCGTCGGCCACGAACACCGGGGAGCTGTTTTTT.

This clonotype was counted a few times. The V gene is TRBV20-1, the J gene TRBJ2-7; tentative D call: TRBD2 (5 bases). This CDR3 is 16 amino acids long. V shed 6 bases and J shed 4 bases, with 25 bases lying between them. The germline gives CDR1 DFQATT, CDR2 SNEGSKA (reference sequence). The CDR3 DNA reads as TGCAGTGCCGAAACCGCCGAACAGCGGAGAGGGTACGAGCAGTACTTC. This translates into CSAETAEQRRGYEQYF.

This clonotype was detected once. CDR3 sequence reads: CASSSQIHGEQFF. DNA for the CDR3: TGTGCCAGCAGTTCACAGATCCATGGAGAGCAGTTCTTC. The gene calls are TRBV28 and TRBJ2-1; no clear D. The V and J ends lost 4 bases and 10 bases respectively, with 14 bases between them. CDR3 length: 13 amino acids. CDR1 and CDR2 from the germline V gene are MDHEN and SYDVKM.

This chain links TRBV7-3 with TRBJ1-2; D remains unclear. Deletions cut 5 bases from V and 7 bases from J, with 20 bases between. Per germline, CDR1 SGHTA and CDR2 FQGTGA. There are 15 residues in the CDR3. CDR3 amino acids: CASSARRNTASGYTF. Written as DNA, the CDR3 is TGTGCCAGCAGCGCAAGGAGGAACACCGCGTCTGGCTACACCTTC.

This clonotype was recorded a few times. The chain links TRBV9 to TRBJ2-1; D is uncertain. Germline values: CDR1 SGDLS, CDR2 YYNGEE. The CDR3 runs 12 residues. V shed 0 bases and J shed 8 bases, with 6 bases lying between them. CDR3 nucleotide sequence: TGTGCCAGCAGCGTAGGTAGCCATGAGCAGTTCTTC. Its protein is CASSVGSHEQFF.